What follows are 11 T cell receptor beta chains derived from one specimen sequenced in a study of shared clonotypes between healthy human individuals. TCRdb's table, derived via immunoSEQ multiplex PCR, lists solely in-frame clones and lacks some. The data hold roughly 490,000 clones, with less than 80% observed a single time. Material: PBMCs. These receptors were collected from a woman in her thirties or forties in good health. Some clones in this sample may be carry-over from other donors' samples.

Comment on this clone: The same CDR3 arises from other DNA sequences in this sample as well. The gene calls are TRBV5-1 and TRBJ2-1; 9 positions match TRBD1. After removal of 4 bases from V and 5 bases from J, the junction contained 4 bases not matched to a gene. The germline V gene encodes CDR1 SGHRS and CDR2 YFSETQ. This CDR3 contains 14 residues. The CDR3 is CASSLGQGDNEQFF. In nucleotides, the CDR3 is TGCGCCAGCAGCCTGGGACAGGGTGACAATGAGCAGTTCTTC.

The rearrangement uses TRBV18 and TRBJ1-1; perhaps TRBD1 as D (6 bases). Trimming removed 3 bases at V and 6 bases at J, with 11 bases between. Germline values: CDR1 KGHSH, CDR2 LQKENI. This CDR3 has 13 amino acids. The CDR3 region is CASSPGTRAEAFF. The DNA of the CDR3 is TGTGCCAGCTCACCGGGGACACGGGCTGAAGCTTTCTTT.

The chain uses TRBV9 and TRBJ2-2, with 9 bases matching TRBD2. Losses at the gene ends were 3 bases for V and 6 bases for J; bases not matched to a gene: 9. The CDR3 is 16 amino acids. Per the germline V gene, CDR1 is SGDLS and CDR2 is YYNGEE. CDR3 DNA sequence: TGTGCCAGCAGCGCCCCATTGATAGCGGGAGCCGGGGAGCTGTTTTTT. It encodes CASSAPLIAGAGELFF.

Concerning this clone itself: This likely stems from a read error, as it lies one base from a far larger clone. The sample contains more than one DNA sequence encoding this CDR3. This rearrangement joins TRBV28 to TRBJ2-7, with D possibly TRBD2 on 6 matching bases. In germline, CDR1 is MDHEN, CDR2 SYDVKM. This CDR3 has 15 amino acids. The CDR3 DNA is TGTGCCAGCAGCTTATGGGGGACTGGATCCTACGAGCAGTACTTC. Residues: CASSLWGTGSYEQYF.

Remarks on this clone: This same CDR3 is encoded by further DNA sequences in the sample. The chain recombines TRBV28 with TRBJ1-5; D uncertain. The germline gives CDR1 MDHEN, CDR2 SYDVKM. The CDR3 is 12 residues long. The V and J ends lost 6 bases and 4 bases respectively, with 7 bases between them. For the CDR3, the DNA is TGTGCCAGCAGGACCGTAAATCAGCCCCAGCATTTT. Translating it yields CASRTVNQPQHF.

A single count supports this clone. This chain joins TRBV11-2 and TRBJ2-3, with D unresolved. This CDR3 is built from 14 residues. V lost 0 bases and J 2 bases, leaving 6 bases between the germline ends. From germline, CDR1 is SGHAT and CDR2 FQNNGV. The CDR3: CASSLDWTTDTQYF. The CDR3 DNA is TGTGCCAGCAGCTTAGATTGGACCACAGATACGCAGTATTTT.

This chain connects TRBV4-1 to TRBJ1-5, with 7 bases that match TRBD1. V trimming: 2 bases; J trimming: 3 bases; junction bases outside the gene matches: 4. The V gene's germline CDR1 is MGHRA and CDR2 YSYEKL. This CDR3 comprises 15 residues. CDR3 coding DNA: TGCGCCAGCAGCCAACCGGACAGGAACAATCAGCCCCAGCATTTT. It encodes CASSQPDRNNQPQHF.

The chain links TRBV19 to TRBJ2-5; 11 bases match TRBD2. Germline CDR1 is LNHDA and CDR2 is SQIVND (reference sequence). The CDR3 sequence is 15 residues long. V lost 3 bases to trimming and J lost 5 bases; unmatched junction nucleotides: 5. The CDR3 DNA follows: TGTGCCAGTAGTATGGTAGCGGGAGGGCAGGAGACCCAGTACTTC. Its protein product is CASSMVAGGQETQYF.

J is TRBJ2-7 and V is TRBV6-1; 7 bases line up with TRBD1. CDR3 length equals 12 residues. V lost 4 bases to trimming and J lost 3 bases; unmatched junction nucleotides: 0. Germline CDR1 reads MNHNS; CDR2 reads SASEGT. This CDR3 is CASSGQGYEQYF. For the CDR3, the DNA is TGTGCCAGCAGTGGACAGGGCTACGAGCAGTACTTC.

For this clone: This specimen includes other DNA sequences encoding the same CDR3. The genes are TRBV2 and TRBJ2-7; no clear D. There are 12 residues in the CDR3. The V gene's germline CDR1 is SNHLY and CDR2 FYNNEI. V gave up 6 bases and J gave up 4 bases, with 10 bases separating them. The CDR3 loop reads CASRSPSYEQYF. In DNA form, the CDR3 reads TGTGCCAGCAGGTCCCCCTCGTACGAGCAGTACTTC.

This clone was recorded only once. The genes are TRBV5-4 and TRBJ2-3; perhaps TRBD2 as D (5 bases). Per germline, CDR1 SGHNT and CDR2 YYREEE (reference sequence). The CDR3 loop spans 14 amino acids. Trimming took off 2 bases at V and 0 bases at J, with 7 bases between the two ends. The CDR3 reads CASSFGISTDTQYF. CDR3 in DNA: TGTGCCAGCAGCTTCGGGATTAGCACAGATACGCAGTATTTT.